This TCR beta chain was captured by sequencing in a study of shared clonotypes between healthy human individuals. Each donor was a Caucasian adult residing in Nashville, Tennessee. The repertoire was sequenced with immunoSEQ multiplex PCR; TCRdb's copy has only in-frame clones and lacks some. The sample carries 950,000 to 1,300,000 clones, under 80% recorded once. This clone was seen a single time. Antigen unknown. Study-wide results and caveats: Naive subsets generally exceeded memory subsets in estimated richness.

The CDR3 spans 17 residues. Germline V gives CDR1 SGHDT, CDR2 YYEEEE. V was shortened by 0 bases and J by 0 bases, with 10 bases between the two germline ends. The receptor was isolated from a man in his late teens or twenties in good health. The rearrangement uses TRBV5-6 and TRBJ2-6, with D maybe TRBD1 (6 bases). Sequenced sample: memory CD4+ T cells sorted from blood. Subset in this sample: CD45RA-negative fraction. The CDR3 DNA sequence: TGTGCCAGCAGCTTGGGTGACAGGAGCTCTGGGGCCAACGTCCTGACTTTC. It specifies CASSLGDRSSGANVLTF.